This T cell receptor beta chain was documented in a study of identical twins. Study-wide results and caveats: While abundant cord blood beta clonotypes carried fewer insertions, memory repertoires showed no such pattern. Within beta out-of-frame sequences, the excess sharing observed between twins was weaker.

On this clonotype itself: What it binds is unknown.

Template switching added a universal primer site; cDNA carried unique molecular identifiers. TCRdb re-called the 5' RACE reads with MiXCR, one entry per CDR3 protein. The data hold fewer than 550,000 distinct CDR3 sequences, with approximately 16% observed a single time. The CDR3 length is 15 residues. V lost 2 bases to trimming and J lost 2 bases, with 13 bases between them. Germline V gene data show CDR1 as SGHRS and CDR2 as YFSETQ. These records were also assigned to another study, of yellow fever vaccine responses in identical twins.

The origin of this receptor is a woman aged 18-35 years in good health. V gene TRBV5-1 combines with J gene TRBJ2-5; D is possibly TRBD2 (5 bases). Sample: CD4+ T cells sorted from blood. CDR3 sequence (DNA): TGCGCCAGCAGCTTTGCGACTACGGGGCAAGAGACCCAGTACTTC. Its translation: CASSFATTGQETQYF.